A selection of T cell receptor beta chains follows, all from one sample in a study of blood T cells in healthy people across ages. TCRdb redid the calling of the 5' RACE reads with MiXCR, one entry per CDR3 protein. Found here are hundreds of thousands of distinct CDR3 sequences, approximately 26% of them singletons; the top ten hold approximately 4%. These same records also appear under a second study, on T cells of mothers and their children.

The specimen sequenced was blood. These receptors were obtained from a boy younger than 10 in good health. CDR3s include the opening cysteine and the closing phenylalanine or tryptophan. The order of the fields is V gene, clone size, J gene, D gene, CDR3 protein, CDR3 DNA. A D gene is named only where the DNA matches it firmly. Expanded clones get a size class; other rows say once, few or many, or leave the size out.

>TRBV27|NA|TRBJ2-5|TRBD1
CASKDRSDNQETQYF
TGTGCCAGCAAGGACAGGTCAGACAATCAAGAGACCCAGTACTTC
>TRBV20-1|NA|TRBJ2-2|NA
CSARRSNTGELFF
TGCAGTGCCCGACGTTCAAACACCGGGGAGCTGTTTTTT
>TRBV28|many|TRBJ1-1|NA
CASNVQRSTEAFF
TGTGCCAGCAACGTCCAGCGGAGCACTGAAGCTTTCTTT
>TRBV24-1|few|TRBJ2-1|NA
CATSDTYEQFF
TGTGCCACCAGTGATACGTACGAGCAGTTCTTC
>TRBV2|few|TRBJ2-5|TRBD1
CASTDRGETQYF
TGTGCCAGCACGGACAGGGGTGAGACCCAGTACTTC
>TRBV7-9|NA|TRBJ2-7|NA
CASSFRTQGHEQYF
TGTGCCAGCAGCTTTCGAACCCAGGGTCACGAGCAGTACTTC
>TRBV2|few|TRBJ2-6|NA
CASSEAGDSGSGANVLTF
TGTGCCAGCAGTGAAGCAGGCGACTCCGGCTCTGGGGCCAACGTCCTGACTTTC
>TRBV12-3/TRBV12-4|NA|TRBJ2-1|TRBD2
CASRRTSGRYNEQFF
TGTGCCAGCAGGAGGACTAGCGGACGTTACAATGAGCAGTTCTTC
>TRBV11-2|NA|TRBJ2-5|NA
CASSLGGRIQETQYF
TGTGCCAGCAGCTTAGGGGGGAGGATACAAGAGACCCAGTACTTC
>TRBV5-1|few|TRBJ2-2|TRBD1
CASSPDRANGELFF
TGCGCCAGCAGCCCGGACAGGGCAAACGGGGAGCTGTTTTTT
>TRBV4-3|NA|TRBJ1-4|NA
CASSPLRDPNEKLFF
TGCGCCAGCAGCCCCCTGAGGGACCCTAATGAAAAACTGTTTTTT
>TRBV7-6|few|TRBJ2-1|TRBD2
CASSSGGAGVGNEQFF
TGTGCCAGCAGCTCGGGTGGGGCGGGAGTTGGCAATGAGCAGTTCTTC
>TRBV5-1|many|TRBJ2-5|NA
CASSLGGGLQETQYF
TGTGCCAGCAGCTTAGGGGGGGGGCTCCAAGAGACCCAGTACTTC
>TRBV4-3|few|TRBJ2-2|TRBD2
CASSQEWEGGNTGELFF
TGCGCCAGCAGCCAAGAATGGGAGGGAGGGAACACCGGGGAGCTGTTTTTT
>TRBV25-1|few|TRBJ2-1|NA
CASRKAGPYNEQFF
TGTGCCAGCAGGAAGGCGGGTCCCTACAATGAGCAGTTCTTC
>TRBV9|many|TRBJ2-1|TRBD2
CASSVASIAGSYNEQFF
TGTGCCAGCAGCGTAGCTAGTATAGCGGGGAGCTACAATGAGCAGTTCTTC
>TRBV20-1|NA|TRBJ2-5|NA
CSARMQMTQYF
TGCAGTGCTAGAATGCAGATGACCCAGTACTTC
>TRBV3-1|few|TRBJ2-3|NA
CATGDRTDTQYF
TGTGCCACTGGGGACCGCACAGATACGCAGTATTTT
>TRBV20-1|NA|TRBJ1-2|NA
CSAKRGVDYGYTF
TGCAGTGCGAAAAGAGGGGTTGACTATGGCTACACCTTC
>TRBV6-2/TRBV6-3|NA|TRBJ1-6|NA
CASSPPGPLDSPLHF
TGTGCCAGCAGTCCCCCCGGTCCCCTAGATTCACCCCTCCACTTT
>TRBV5-1|NA|TRBJ1-1|NA
CASNIAGGADTEAFF
TGCGCCAGCAACATAGCGGGGGGCGCGGACACTGAAGCTTTCTTT
>TRBV20-1|few|TRBJ2-1|NA
CSALKDPLAYNEQFF
TGCAGTGCCCTAAAGGATCCACTAGCTTACAATGAGCAGTTCTTC
>TRBV15|NA|TRBJ1-4|NA
CATSKGVTNEKLFF
TGTGCCACCAGCAAGGGGGTAACTAATGAAAAACTGTTTTTT
>TRBV20-1|NA|TRBJ2-3|TRBD2
CSAALTSSHTDTQYF
TGCAGTGCTGCCCTGACTAGCTCCCACACAGATACGCAGTATTTT
>TRBV7-9|few|TRBJ2-3|TRBD2
CASTRLAGGADTQYF
TGTGCCAGCACCCGACTAGCGGGAGGCGCAGATACGCAGTATTTT
>TRBV7-9|NA|TRBJ2-3|TRBD2
CASSPPGLAGTDTQYF
TGTGCCAGCAGCCCCCCGGGACTAGCGGGCACAGATACGCAGTATTTT
>TRBV29-1|many|TRBJ1-4|NA
CSVEDVRATNEKLFF
TGCAGCGTTGAAGACGTCCGTGCAACTAATGAAAAACTGTTTTTT
>TRBV3-1|many|TRBJ2-4|NA
CASSQDPPGRRGNIQYF
TGTGCCAGCAGCCAAGATCCCCCAGGGCGAAGGGGAAACATTCAGTACTTC
>TRBV9|many|TRBJ2-7|TRBD1
CASSVGQGDYEQYF
TGTGCCAGCAGCGTAGGACAGGGGGACTACGAGCAGTACTTC
>TRBV12-3/TRBV12-4|few|TRBJ1-4|TRBD1
CASSLDRGAVNEKLFF
TGTGCCAGCAGCCTCGACAGGGGGGCGGTTAATGAAAAACTGTTTTTT
>TRBV14|NA|TRBJ2-7|TRBD2
CASSQIGTSVSYEQYF
TGTGCCAGCAGCCAAATCGGGACTAGCGTCTCCTACGAGCAGTACTTC
>TRBV15|NA|TRBJ2-2|NA
CATSTQVNTGELFF
TGTGCCACCAGCACCCAGGTGAACACCGGGGAGCTGTTTTTT
>TRBV5-4|NA|TRBJ2-7|NA
CASSRQGPAEQYF
TGTGCCAGCAGCCGACAAGGACCCGCCGAGCAGTACTTC
>TRBV12-3/TRBV12-4|few|TRBJ2-2|TRBD1
CASSLETGGWTGELFF
TGTGCCAGCAGTTTAGAGACAGGGGGCTGGACCGGGGAGCTGTTTTTT
>TRBV12-3/TRBV12-4|few|TRBJ1-5|NA
CASSFSWEQPQHF
TGTGCCAGCAGTTTTTCATGGGAGCAGCCCCAGCATTTT
>TRBV20-1|NA|TRBJ2-7|NA
CSAREGSIGVYEQYF
TGCAGTGCTAGAGAGGGTTCTATTGGGGTCTACGAGCAGTACTTC
>TRBV29-1|NA|TRBJ2-1|TRBD2
CSVARREGSSYNEQFF
TGCAGCGTTGCCCGCCGGGAGGGAAGCTCCTACAATGAGCAGTTCTTC
>TRBV7-2|many|TRBJ1-3|NA
CASSSTAGGNTIYF
TGTGCCAGCAGCTCCACCGCGGGGGGAAACACCATATATTTT
>TRBV10-3|few|TRBJ1-1|NA
CASEQSEAGEAFF
TGTGCCAGCGAACAGAGTGAAGCGGGTGAAGCTTTCTTT
>TRBV29-1|few|TRBJ2-2|NA
CSVWVTGELFF
TGCAGCGTTTGGGTCACCGGGGAGCTGTTTTTT
>TRBV24-1|NA|TRBJ2-1|TRBD2
CATSDRKAGTNNEQFF
TGTGCCACCAGTGACCGCAAGGCGGGGACTAACAATGAGCAGTTCTTC
>TRBV19|NA|TRBJ2-1|TRBD1
CASSLDRAVYNEQFF
TGTGCCAGTAGTCTTGACAGGGCAGTTTACAATGAGCAGTTCTTC